This T cell receptor beta chain stems from a study of CD8+ T cells in alopecia areata. Study results and caveats: Baseline CD8+ expansion's link to response remains uncertain, as there was one nonresponder.

This clone has just a few counts. Antigen: not known. Germline assignment: CDR1 LNHDA and CDR2 SQIVND (reference sequence). V dropped 10 bases and J dropped 0 bases, with 15 bases sitting between them. The CDR3 length is 14 residues. Sequencing templates came from extracted RNA that was reverse transcribed into cDNA. Sequencing used immunoSEQ multiplex PCR; TCRdb keeps in-frame clones, though not all of them. This table holds about 200,000 clones, 64% found once. Regarding treatment: oral pan-JAK inhibitor, 5-10 mg twice daily. This receptor was identified in a human donor with alopecia areata. Specimen: CD4+ T cells sorted from blood, collected at week 4, from a patient treated with tofacitinib. This chain connects TRBV19 to TRBJ1-1; D is uncertain. CDR3 DNA: TGTGCCACCAAGAGGGCTTCACTGAACACTGAAGCTTTCTTT. Translating gives CATKRASLNTEAFF.